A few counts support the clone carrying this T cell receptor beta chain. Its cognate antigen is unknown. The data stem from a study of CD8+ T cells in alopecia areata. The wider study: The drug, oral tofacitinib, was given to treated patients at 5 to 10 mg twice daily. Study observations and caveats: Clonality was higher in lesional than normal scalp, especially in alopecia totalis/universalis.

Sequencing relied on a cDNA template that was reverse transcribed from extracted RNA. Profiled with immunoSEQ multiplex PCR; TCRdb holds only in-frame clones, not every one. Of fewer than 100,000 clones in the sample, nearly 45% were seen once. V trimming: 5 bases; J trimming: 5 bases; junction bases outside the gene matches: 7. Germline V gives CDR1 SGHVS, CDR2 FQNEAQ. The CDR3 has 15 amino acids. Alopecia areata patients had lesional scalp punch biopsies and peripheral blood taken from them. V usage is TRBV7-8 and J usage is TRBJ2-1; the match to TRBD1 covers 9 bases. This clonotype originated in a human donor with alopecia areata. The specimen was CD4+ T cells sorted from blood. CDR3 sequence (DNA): TGTGCCAGCAGCCCCTATCGGACAGGGGACAATGAGCAGTTCTTC. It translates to CASSPYRTGDNEQFF. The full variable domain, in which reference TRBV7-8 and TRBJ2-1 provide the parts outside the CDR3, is GAGVSQSPRYKVAKRGQDVALRCDPISGHVSLFWYQQALGQGPEFLTYFQNEAQLDKSGLPSDRFFAERPEGSVSTLKIQRTQQEDSAVYLCASSPYRTGDNEQFFGPGTRLTVL.